This T cell receptor (beta chain) was sequenced for a study of blood T cell repertoires in COVID-19. Across the whole study: Acute and convalescent COVID-19 samples came from the United States, Italy and Spain. Sources were T cells, B-cell-depleted T cells, or PBMCs; the material itself was cDNA or gDNA.

This clone appeared many times. Original data processing: By means of reference gene primer amplification, nucleated cell counts were estimated. The assay was immunoSEQ multiplex PCR, and TCRdb's table has in-frame clones only and misses some. The V and J calls and the clone size are those of that table, but D and trimming were determined from the DNA. Among about 490,000 clones listed, approximately 85% were seen once. The germline V and J ends were trimmed by 0 bases and 0 bases, with 9 bases remaining between them. Per germline, CDR1 LNHNV and CDR2 YYDKDF (reference sequence). The CDR3 consists of 15 residues.

Source material: peripheral blood. This TCR was recovered from a human donor in a cohort sampled during active COVID-19. This rearrangement joins TRBV15 to TRBJ2-7; tentative D call: TRBD1 (6 bases). The CDR3 loop is CATSRDGGDSYEQYF. In DNA, the CDR3 is TGTGCCACCAGCAGAGATGGGGGCGACTCCTACGAGCAGTACTTC.